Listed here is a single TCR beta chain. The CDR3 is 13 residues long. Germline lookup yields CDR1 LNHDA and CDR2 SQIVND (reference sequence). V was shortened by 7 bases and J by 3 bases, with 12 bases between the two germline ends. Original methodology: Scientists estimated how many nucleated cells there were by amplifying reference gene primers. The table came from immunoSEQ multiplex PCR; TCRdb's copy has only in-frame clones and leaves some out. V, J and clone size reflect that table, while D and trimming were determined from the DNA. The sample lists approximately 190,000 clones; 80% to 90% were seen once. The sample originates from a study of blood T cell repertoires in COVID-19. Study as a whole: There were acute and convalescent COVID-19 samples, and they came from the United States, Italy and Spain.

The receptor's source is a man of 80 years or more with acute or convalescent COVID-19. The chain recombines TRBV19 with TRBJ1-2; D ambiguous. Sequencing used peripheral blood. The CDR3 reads CASTWAADYGYTF. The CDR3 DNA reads TGTGCCAGTACATGGGCAGCTGACTATGGCTACACCTTC. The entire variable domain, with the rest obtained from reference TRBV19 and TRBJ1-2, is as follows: DGGITQSPKYLFRKEGQNVTLSCEQNLNHDAMYWYRQDPGQGLRLIYYSQIVNDFQKGDIAEGYSVSREKKESFPLTVTSAQKNPTAFYLCASTWAADYGYTFGSGTRLTVV.